The 7 T cell receptor beta chains reported below all come from one sample, sequenced in a study of T cell repertoires in cytomegalovirus infection. These receptors' antigens are unknown. Each CDR3 protein is one row after TCRdb ran MiXCR on the reads. The data show about 770,000 distinct CDR3 sequences, almost 30% seen once. This material consisted of cultured CD8+ T cells from PBMCs, taken from culture after CMV antigen stimulation. These TCRs come from a human donor in good health (CMV status not recorded). Some clones in this sample may be carry-over from other donors' samples.

This clonotype occurred once. The V call is TRBV4-1, the J call TRBJ1-1, with D tentatively TRBD1 (5 bases). Germline CDR1 is MGHRA and CDR2 is YSYEKL. This CDR3 comprises 15 residues. The V end was cut by 2 bases, the J end by 7 bases, with 17 bases between. CDR3 sequence (DNA): TGCGCCAGCAGCCAACGGGGGACGGGGGGTAATGAAGCTTTCTTT. Translating it yields CASSQRGTGGNEAFF.

V and J are TRBV7-3 and TRBJ2-1; TRBD1 matches at 8 bases. V lost 3 bases and J lost 7; bases outside the gene matches: 2. Germline V gene sequence: CDR1 SGHTA, CDR2 FQGTGA. The CDR3 contains 13 residues. The CDR3 sequence is CASSFWTGNEQFF. The CDR3 DNA follows: TGTGCCAGCAGCTTTTGGACAGGGAATGAGCAGTTCTTC.

The chain employs TRBV6-8 and TRBJ2-2; D remains unclear. This CDR3 region has 14 residues. With 5 bases removed from V and 3 bases from J, the gap between germline ends came to 10 bases. The germline V gene encodes CDR1 MNHGY and CDR2 SAAAGT. The CDR3 loop reads CASSNLGYTGELFF. In nucleotides, the CDR3 is TGTGCCAGCAGTAATTTGGGATACACCGGGGAGCTGTTTTTT.

V usage is TRBV20-1 and J usage is TRBJ1-5, with a possible D match to TRBD1 (6 bases). Germline V CDR1 and CDR2: DFQATT, SNEGSKA (reference sequence). With 1 base removed from V and 0 bases from J, the gap between germline ends came to 22 bases. The CDR3 runs 19 residues. This chain's CDR3 is CSARGPFVRTADSNQPQHF. In DNA form, the CDR3 reads TGCAGTGCTAGAGGTCCCTTCGTTAGGACAGCCGATAGCAATCAGCCCCAGCATTTT.

This chain uses TRBV6-6 with TRBJ2-2; D could derive from TRBD1 or TRBD2 (5 bases each). This CDR3 region has 14 residues. Germline lookup yields CDR1 MNHNY and CDR2 SVGAGI (reference sequence). V was clipped by 6 bases and J by 6 bases, with 14 bases between them. CDR3 sequence (DNA): TGTGCCAGCAGCCCGGGACGCTGGTCCGGGGAGCTGTTTTTT. It translates to CASSPGRWSGELFF.

Only a few counts were recorded for this clonotype. The rearrangement joins TRBV7-6 to TRBJ2-2; maybe TRBD2 (6 bases). This CDR3 region has 11 residues. With 5 bases removed from V and 12 bases from J, the gap between germline ends came to 10 bases. Per germline, CDR1 SGHVS and CDR2 FNYEAQ. The CDR3 nucleotides are TGTGCCAGCAGCCACGGGAGACAGCTGTTTTTT. Translated: CASSHGRQLFF.

This clonotype was observed once. J is TRBJ2-5 and V is TRBV20-1; TRBD1 aligns across 8 bases. Germline V gene sequence: CDR1 DFQATT, CDR2 SNEGSKA (reference sequence). Trimming removed 3 bases from V and 3 bases from J; junction bases left unmatched: 0. The CDR3 is made up of 12 amino acids. The CDR3 sequence: CSARDREETQYF. Written as DNA, the CDR3 is TGCAGTGCTAGGGACAGGGAAGAGACCCAGTACTTC.